This is a list of T cell receptor beta chains from one sample in a study of T cell repertoires in cytomegalovirus infection. TCRdb recomputed calls from the reads with MiXCR, one row per CDR3 protein. The sample includes about 140,000 distinct CDR3 sequences, 5% to 6.5% of them seen just once. The sample consisted of PBMCs. These TCRs come from a human donor in good health (CMV status not recorded). Some clones in this sample may be carry-over from other donors' samples. CDR3s include the opening cysteine and the closing phenylalanine or tryptophan. D genes are given only for firm matches. Expanded clones are given a class, and other clones once, few, many or no size at all.

J	V	size	D	CDR3	DNA
TRBJ1-5	TRBV19	few	TRBD1	CASSPGQGSNQPQHF	TGTGCCAGTAGTCCTGGACAGGGTAGCAATCAGCCCCAGCATTTT
TRBJ1-3	TRBV29-1	few	NA	CSVGVASSGNTIYF	TGCAGCGTTGGCGTTGCGAGCTCTGGAAACACCATATATTTT
TRBJ2-1	TRBV12-3/TRBV12-4	many	NA	CASSFGLAVGEQFF	TGTGCCAGCAGTTTTGGGCTAGCAGTGGGTGAGCAGTTCTTC
TRBJ1-5	TRBV20-1	NA	NA	CSARRGAPDQPQHF	TGCAGTGCTAGGCGGGGGGCGCCGGATCAGCCCCAGCATTTT
TRBJ2-4	TRBV7-2	many	TRBD2	CASSPGLAGAQGSQYF	TGTGCCAGCAGCCCGGGACTAGCGGGGGCCCAAGGAAGTCAGTACTTC
TRBJ1-4	TRBV7-8	many	NA	CASSPFRGHEKLFF	TGTGCCAGCAGCCCGTTTAGGGGCCATGAAAAACTGTTTTTT
TRBJ1-1	TRBV12-3/TRBV12-4	many	NA	CASSLGGVRTEAFF	TGTGCCAGCAGTTTAGGGGGTGTGAGGACTGAAGCTTTCTTT
TRBJ1-1	TRBV7-2	many	NA	CASSKNRRMNTEAFF	TGTGCCAGCAGCAAGAACAGACGGATGAACACTGAAGCTTTCTTT
TRBJ2-5	TRBV20-1	NA	NA	CSAPPTDFRGTETQYF	TGCAGTGCTCCTCCCACCGACTTCAGGGGAACGGAGACCCAGTACTTC
TRBJ1-2	TRBV6-2/TRBV6-3	NA	NA	CASRADSFYGYTF	TGTGCCAGCAGGGCGGACAGTTTCTATGGCTACACCTTC
TRBJ1-2	TRBV12-3/TRBV12-4	many	NA	CASQLGRGNGYTF	TGTGCCAGCCAGCTCGGGCGAGGGAATGGCTACACCTTC
TRBJ2-7	TRBV27	few	TRBD2	CASRGRTSGGADEQYF	TGTGCCAGCAGAGGGCGAACTAGCGGGGGGGCAGACGAGCAGTACTTC
TRBJ1-1	TRBV24-1	NA	NA	CATARDTEAFF	TGTGCCACGGCGAGGGACACTGAAGCTTTCTTT
TRBJ2-7	TRBV7-8	many	NA	CASTRPEGGYEQYF	TGTGCCAGCACGAGACCTGAGGGAGGCTACGAGCAGTACTTC
TRBJ2-2	TRBV4-3	NA	TRBD1	CASSQTWTGDNTGELFF	TGCGCCAGCAGCCAAACCTGGACAGGGGACAACACCGGGGAGCTGTTTTTT
TRBJ1-1	TRBV7-9	few	NA	CASSLEPRADTEAFF	TGTGCCAGCAGCTTAGAGCCTCGGGCAGACACTGAAGCTTTCTTT
TRBJ2-7	TRBV11-2	many	TRBD2	CASSLHPGLAGAQYEQYF	TGTGCCAGCAGCTTACATCCCGGACTAGCGGGGGCCCAATACGAGCAGTACTTC
TRBJ2-3	TRBV2	few	NA	CASSVQGGVTDTQYF	TGTGCCAGCAGTGTACAGGGAGGGGTAACAGATACGCAGTATTTT
TRBJ2-1	TRBV24-1	many	TRBD1	CATSGSIGRGPDNEQFF	TGTGCCACCAGCGGTTCTATCGGCAGGGGGCCAGACAATGAGCAGTTCTTC
TRBJ1-2	TRBV29-1	few	NA	CSVDGTKYGYTF	TGCAGCGTTGATGGCACTAAGTATGGCTACACCTTC
TRBJ1-1	TRBV7-9	many	NA	CASSFQGPEAFF	TGTGCCAGCAGCTTCCAGGGGCCTGAAGCTTTCTTT
TRBJ1-6	TRBV19	NA	NA	CASRPQQTNNSPLHF	TGTGCCAGTAGACCGCAACAGACGAATAATTCACCCCTCCACTTT
TRBJ1-5	TRBV29-1	NA	NA	CSVGGDGNQPQHF	TGCAGCGTTGGGGGGGATGGCAATCAGCCCCAGCATTTT
TRBJ1-4	TRBV7-8	many	NA	CASSLSHRRTNEKLFF	TGTGCCAGCAGCCTAAGTCACCGGCGCACTAATGAAAAACTGTTTTTT
TRBJ2-1	TRBV6-2/TRBV6-3	NA	NA	CASSYSWRGERLTEQFF	TGTGCCAGCAGTTACTCTTGGAGAGGGGAGAGGCTGACTGAGCAGTTCTTC
TRBJ2-5	TRBV7-2	many	NA	CASRRGSTETQYF	TGTGCCAGCAGGCGGGGTTCCACGGAGACCCAGTACTTC
TRBJ1-1	TRBV28	few	TRBD1	CASEYTGVGTEAFF	TGTGCCAGCGAATATACAGGGGTGGGCACTGAAGCTTTCTTT
TRBJ1-1	TRBV28	many	NA	CATVARGEAWNTEAFF	TGTGCCACCGTCGCGAGGGGCGAAGCTTGGAACACTGAAGCTTTCTTT
TRBJ1-5	TRBV20-1	few	NA	CSAGDYSNQPQHF	TGCAGTGCTGGGGACTATAGCAATCAGCCCCAGCATTTT
TRBJ2-7	TRBV28	many	NA	CASSLTLGEQYF	TGTGCCAGCAGTTTAACCCTCGGCGAGCAGTACTTC
TRBJ2-3	TRBV5-1	many	TRBD2	CASRPSGSTDTQYF	TGCGCCAGCAGGCCTAGCGGGAGCACAGATACGCAGTATTTT
TRBJ1-5	TRBV19	many	NA	CASSIQFTGGQPQHF	TGTGCCAGTAGTATCCAGTTTACGGGAGGCCAGCCCCAGCATTTT
TRBJ2-3	TRBV9	few	NA	CASSVDGVTDTQYF	TGTGCCAGCAGCGTAGACGGGGTAACAGATACGCAGTATTTT
TRBJ2-1	TRBV7-2	many	TRBD2	CATSIPHSRLRGGYNEQFF	TGTGCCACCTCCATTCCCCATTCCCGTTTGCGGGGGGGTTACAATGAGCAGTTCTTC
TRBJ2-5	TRBV20-1	few	TRBD1	CSAEGQGYQETQYF	TGCAGTGCTGAGGGACAGGGGTACCAAGAGACCCAGTACTTC